Listed below are T cell receptor beta chains from one sample, sequenced in a study of blood T cells in healthy people across ages. TCRdb analysed the 5' RACE reads with MiXCR anew, one entry per CDR3 protein. The table lists some 850,000 distinct CDR3 sequences, roughly 24% of them singletons, with about 3% in the top ten. The data also belong to a second study, concerning T cells of mothers and their children.

The sample was blood. These TCRs come from a boy aged 10-17 years in good health. Each CDR3 is given with its conserved first and last residue. D genes are given only for firm matches.

V gene,J gene,D gene,CDR3 protein
TRBV7-6,TRBJ1-4,-,CASSLERSSLTNEKLFF
TRBV19,TRBJ1-5,-,CASTPGTFNQPQHF
TRBV2,TRBJ1-5,-,CASSEALAPNQPQHF
TRBV20-1,TRBJ2-4,TRBD1,CSARALGQGQYF
TRBV7-3,TRBJ2-5,TRBD2,CASSLTGTRAETQYF
TRBV5-5,TRBJ2-7,TRBD2,CASSDLTSGAYEQCF
TRBV18,TRBJ1-2,-,CASSQQGLNYGYTF
TRBV6-5,TRBJ2-4,-,CASSRTEQNIQYF
TRBV7-9,TRBJ2-3,TRBD2,CASRPPTGGSDTQYF
TRBV5-1,TRBJ2-7,TRBD1,CASSLGTGTNEQYF
TRBV6-6,TRBJ2-3,TRBD2,CASFGTSANTDTQYF
TRBV2,TRBJ1-5,-,CASSDRMYSNQPQHF
TRBV11-2,-,-,CASSLRLYNEQFF
TRBV20-1,TRBJ2-4,TRBD1,CSARGKGALAKNIQYF
TRBV28,TRBJ1-1,-,CATHGTEAFF
TRBV27,TRBJ2-3,TRBD1,CASSFRGQDPDTQYF
TRBV27,TRBJ2-5,-,CTSSSLTDQAAEFF
TRBV5-1,TRBJ2-2,TRBD1,CASSFRTGHRTNTGELFF
TRBV5-1,TRBJ2-5,-,CASSPGQFMEETQYF
TRBV19,TRBJ2-1,-,CASSIVHGGGLDEQFF
TRBV2,TRBJ1-2,TRBD1,CASSAVGQNYGYTF
TRBV20-1,-,-,CSARAEPPDEQYF
TRBV5-1,TRBJ2-5,-,CASSRIGRQETQYF
TRBV10-3,-,-,CAISESRQGYEQFF
TRBV29-1,-,TRBD2,CSVGPPPGLAGNEQFF
TRBV30,TRBJ1-1,-,CAWNDRNTEAFF
TRBV6-2/TRBV6-3,TRBJ2-3,TRBD1,CASRFRDRNTDTQYF
TRBV6-6,TRBJ1-5,-,CASSYGGRGNQPQHF
TRBV6-2/TRBV6-3,TRBJ2-7,TRBD2,CASVFYGGAGYEQYF
TRBV25-1,TRBJ2-5,TRBD1,CASSGQGLETQYF
TRBV7-9,TRBJ2-5,-,CASSSRATQYQETQYF
TRBV12-3/TRBV12-4,TRBJ1-1,-,CASKIVRGSAFF
TRBV12-3/TRBV12-4,TRBJ1-4,TRBD1,CASSPGQGRTTNEKLFF
TRBV7-7,TRBJ2-5,TRBD2,CASSFLAGLETQYF
TRBV20-1,TRBJ1-1,-,CSAKREHIEAFF
TRBV6-2/TRBV6-3,TRBJ2-3,-,CASSFIPRPGDTDTQYF
TRBV5-5,TRBJ1-4,-,CASSWDIGVFEKLFF
TRBV6-1,TRBJ2-3,-,CASSDRSTDTQYF
TRBV20-1,TRBJ1-5,-,CSAGAGKNQPQHF
TRBV4-1,TRBJ2-7,-,CASSQVVPSRHEQYF
TRBV10-3,TRBJ1-2,-,CAISELGEWYGYTF
TRBV6-2/TRBV6-3,TRBJ2-7,TRBD1,CTSSRTGGNEQYF
TRBV14,TRBJ2-7,-,CASSQDPGRGPRQYF
TRBV20-1,TRBJ2-1,TRBD2,CSALAGGFNEQFF
TRBV9,TRBJ2-3,-,CASTVEPGKLTDTQYF
TRBV6-2/TRBV6-3,-,-,CASTPRDRGEQFF
TRBV18,TRBJ1-1,-,CASSPPGGVNTEAFF
TRBV3-1,-,-,CASSQPAWNEQFF
TRBV3-1,TRBJ2-5,TRBD2,CASRWKAGELKETQYF
TRBV5-1,TRBJ1-4,-,CASRPRGRADEKLFF
TRBV7-6,TRBJ2-1,-,CASSSRLRRSVHEQFF
TRBV5-1,TRBJ2-1,-,CASSLGAMYNEQFF
TRBV6-5,TRBJ2-7,TRBD1,CASTRTGLSYEQYF
TRBV3-1,TRBJ2-7,-,CASSLDPGREQYF
TRBV20-1,-,-,CSATLEEGMGEQYF
TRBV5-5,TRBJ1-6,-,CASSPGATYNSPLHF
TRBV12-5,TRBJ1-1,-,CASGLSQGEAFF
TRBV6-2/TRBV6-3,TRBJ2-5,TRBD1,CASSYWTGGYETQYF
TRBV5-1,TRBJ2-7,-,CASSLVDSSYEQYF